These 27 T cell receptor beta chains were all obtained from the same sample, sequenced in a study of blood T cell repertoires in COVID-19. This table comes from immunoSEQ multiplex PCR, and its TCRdb copy is limited to in-frame clones, with some not included. The sample has 180,000 or so clones; almost 85% are singletons. Source material: PBMCs or T cells enriched from blood (not recorded which). The receptors were sampled from a man aged 45-65 years who had recovered from COVID-19.

V usage is TRBV2 and J usage is TRBJ2-2; 8 bases fit TRBD2. This CDR3 region has 19 residues. From germline, CDR1 is SNHLY and CDR2 FYNNEI. V was pared by 0 bases and J by 2 bases, with 11 bases of the junction left unmatched. The CDR3 bases are TGTGCCAGCAGTGAAGCGCGGGGTAGCGGGGTGCTAAACACCGGGGAGCTGTTTTTT. It specifies CASSEARGSGVLNTGELFF.

For the CDR3, the DNA is TGTGCCAGCAGACTACAGGGGGCATCCTACGAGCAGTACTTC. Translation: CASRLQGASYEQYF. This rearrangement joins TRBV2 to TRBJ2-7, with TRBD1 matching 9 bases. Germline assignment: CDR1 SNHLY and CDR2 FYNNEI. J gave up 1 base and V 6 bases, and 4 bases lay outside the gene matches. CDR3 length: 14 amino acids.

This rearrangement joins TRBV19 to TRBJ1-5, with TRBD1 as a possible D gene (5 bases). This CDR3 contains 17 residues. The germline V gene encodes CDR1 LNHDA and CDR2 SQIVND (reference sequence). Trimming took off 1 base at V and 0 bases at J, with 13 bases between the two ends. The CDR3 protein is CASSIVSGGDSNQPQHF. As DNA, the CDR3 is TGTGCCAGTAGTATAGTGTCCGGGGGAGATAGCAATCAGCCCCAGCATTTT.

This clone came up once. The rearrangement links TRBV28 to TRBJ2-7, with D perhaps TRBD2 (5 bases). V was trimmed by 10 bases and J by 2 bases, leaving 15 bases between them. Germline V gives CDR1 MDHEN, CDR2 SYDVKM. The CDR3 spans 13 residues. CDR3 protein: CATTGYPAYEQYF. CDR3 bases: TGTGCCACCACGGGGTACCCCGCCTACGAGCAGTACTTC. Combining the CDR3 with reference TRBV28 and TRBJ2-7 gives the whole variable domain DVKVTQSSRYLVKRTGEKVFLECVQDMDHENMFWYRQDPGLGLRLIYFSYDVKMKEKGDIPEGYSVSREKKERFSLILESASTNQTSMYLCATTGYPAYEQYFGPGTRLTVT.

This chain joins TRBV2 and TRBJ2-1, with TRBD2 matching 13 bases. The CDR3 is made up of 15 amino acids. The germline V gene has CDR1 SNHLY and CDR2 FYNNEI. V trimming: 6 bases; J trimming: 5 bases; junction bases outside the gene matches: 4. DNA of the CDR3: TGTGCCAGCAGCAGACTAGCGGGAGGACACAATGAGCAGTTCTTC. Translation gives CASSRLAGGHNEQFF.

The chain combines TRBV5-4 with TRBJ1-6; 8 bases fit TRBD1. The V and J ends lost 1 base and 9 bases, in that order; junction bases with no gene match: 9. From germline, CDR1 is SGHNT and CDR2 YYREEE (reference sequence). CDR3 length: 16 residues. CDR3 DNA: TGTGCCAGCAGCTTGCCCACACAGGGGGGAAGTTCACCCCTCCACTTT. Its protein is CASSLPTQGGSSPLHF.

The chain combines TRBV6-5 with TRBJ1-2, with a tentative D call TRBD1 (5 bases). Germline CDR1 and CDR2: MNHEY and SVGAGI. This CDR3 comprises 14 residues. With 6 bases removed from V and 2 bases from J, the gap between germline ends came to 13 bases. The CDR3 DNA follows: TGTGCCAGCAGGGGTCCGTCAGGGAACTATGGCTACACCTTC. This sequence encodes CASRGPSGNYGYTF.

This rearrangement joins TRBV4-1 to TRBJ2-5; no firm D call. The V end was cut by 0 bases, the J end by 0 bases, with 5 bases between. Germline-derived CDR1 and CDR2 are MGHRA and YSYEKL. The CDR3 runs to 14 residues. This chain's CDR3 is CASSQDTNQETQYF. The CDR3 DNA reads as TGCGCCAGCAGCCAAGATACAAACCAAGAGACCCAGTACTTC.

This clone has only one observation. The chain recombines TRBV19 with TRBJ1-2; D gene ambiguous. Trimming took 3 bases from V and 0 from J, leaving 8 bases between them. CDR3 size: 14 residues. Germline V CDR1 and CDR2: LNHDA, SQIVND (reference sequence). CDR3 residues: CASSILGANYGYTF. CDR3 coding DNA: TGTGCCAGTAGTATTCTTGGAGCTAACTATGGCTACACCTTC.

This clone appeared once. V gene TRBV28 combines with J gene TRBJ2-7; D is undetermined. In germline, CDR1 is MDHEN, CDR2 SYDVKM. CDR3 length equals 13 residues. The ends were cut back, 6 bases at V and 2 bases at J, with 11 bases in the middle. The CDR3 region has the DNA TGTGCCAGCAGCAAAGTAGCCCCCTACGAGCAGTACTTC. This codes for CASSKVAPYEQYF.

The rearrangement links TRBV5-1 to TRBJ2-2; the match to TRBD2 covers 7 bases. Germline V gives CDR1 SGHRS, CDR2 YFSETQ. V lost 4 bases, J lost 4 bases, and 10 bases stayed unmatched. This CDR3 is built from 16 residues. Here the CDR3 reads CASSLSGGSVTGELFF. DNA of the CDR3: TGCGCCAGCAGCCTTTCTGGCGGGAGCGTCACCGGGGAGCTGTTTTTT.

This clone was counted only a few times. The rearrangement uses TRBV5-5 and TRBJ1-5; the D is unclear. V was cut by 3 bases and J by 0 bases, with 10 bases left in between. This CDR3 spans 15 amino acids. Germline V gives CDR1 SGHKS, CDR2 YYEKEE (reference sequence). CDR3 sequence reads: CASSYRHNSNQPQHF. The CDR3 DNA follows: TGTGCCAGCAGCTACAGACATAATAGCAATCAGCCCCAGCATTTT.

The J gene is TRBJ2-5, the V gene TRBV19; a possible D gene is TRBD1 (6 bases). V was clipped by 5 bases and J by 5 bases, with 18 bases between them. The length of the CDR3 is 15 residues. Germline CDR1 reads LNHDA; CDR2 reads SQIVND (reference sequence). CDR3 coding DNA: TGTGCCAGTAGTCCCCGATTGGGGGCGAGGGAGACCCAGTACTTC. The encoded protein is CASSPRLGARETQYF.

This clone was counted between two and nine times. The chain joins TRBV30 to TRBJ1-4, with 7 bases lining up with TRBD1. This CDR3 spans 15 amino acids. CDR1 is GTSNPN, CDR2 SVGIG, per germline (reference sequence). Unmatched junction bases numbered 6, after V lost 1 base and J lost 4 bases. The CDR3 reads CAWSAGTASNEKLFF. For the CDR3, the DNA is TGTGCCTGGAGTGCCGGGACAGCCAGTAATGAAAAACTGTTTTTT.

This clone showed up many times. V usage is TRBV19 and J usage is TRBJ1-6; 9 nucleotides align to TRBD1. The V and J ends lost 5 bases and 1 base, in that order; junction bases with no gene match: 3. CDR3 length: 16 residues. CDR1 and CDR2 (germline): LNHDA, SQIVND (reference sequence). The CDR3 is CASSRQGESYNSPLHF. CDR3 in DNA: TGTGCCAGTAGTCGACAGGGGGAATCCTATAATTCACCCCTCCACTTT.

This clone was seen a handful of times. The rearrangement uses TRBV6-1 and TRBJ2-6, with 9 bases identical to TRBD1. Germline V gene lookup returns CDR1 MNHNS and CDR2 SASEGT. V gave up 2 bases and J gave up 0 bases; unmatched junction bases: 5. The CDR3 loop spans 18 amino acids. The DNA of the CDR3 is TGTGCCAGCAGTGAAAAGGGGACAGGGTCCTCTGGGGCCAACGTCCTGACTTTC. Translated: CASSEKGTGSSGANVLTF.

The CDR3 spells CSVDRDGNEQFF. In nucleotides, the CDR3 is TGCAGCGTTGACAGGGATGGGAATGAGCAGTTCTTC. This sequence joins TRBV29-1 and TRBJ2-1; D is perhaps TRBD1 (5 bases). Trimming removed 3 bases from V and 7 bases from J, with 10 bases in between. Germline V CDR1 and CDR2: SQVTM, ANQGSEA. CDR3 length: 12 residues.

Only one count was recorded for this clone. The same CDR3 arises from other DNA sequences in this sample as well. This chain links TRBV5-1 with TRBJ1-3, with 7 bases aligning to TRBD1. The germline CDR1 and CDR2 sequences are SGHRS and YFSETQ. The CDR3 covers 14 residues. V lost 0 bases, J lost 4 bases, and 1 base stayed unmatched. Written as DNA, the CDR3 is TGCGCCAGCAGCTTGGTGGGACAGGGAAACACCATATATTTT. It specifies CASSLVGQGNTIYF.

This clone was seen only once. V is TRBV15 and J is TRBJ1-5; 10 bases map to TRBD1. Germline CDR1 and CDR2: LNHNV and YYDKDF (reference sequence). The CDR3 covers 16 residues. V dropped 3 bases and J dropped 2; count of bases not matched to a gene: 4. In DNA, the CDR3 is TGTGCCACCAGCAGGGAAGGACAGGGGGGCAATCAGCCCCAGCATTTT. This codes for CATSREGQGGNQPQHF.

The chain uses TRBV7-8 and TRBJ1-6, with a tentative D call TRBD1 (6 bases). The CDR3 covers 14 residues. Germline V CDR1 and CDR2: SGHVS, FQNEAQ. Trimming took 3 bases from V and 17 from J, leaving 20 bases between them. CDR3: CASSFFPGASSVHF. CDR3 sequence (DNA): TGTGCCAGCAGCTTTTTCCCAGGGGCGAGCTCCGTCCACTTT.

The chain is built from TRBV28 and TRBJ2-1, with TRBD2 matching 8 bases. CDR1 and CDR2 from the germline V gene are MDHEN and SYDVKM. This CDR3 has 18 amino acids. Trimming removed 3 bases from V and 0 bases from J; junction bases left unmatched: 10. The CDR3 protein is CASSFLVAGKSSYNEQFF. CDR3 in DNA: TGTGCCAGCAGTTTCTTAGTAGCGGGAAAGAGCTCCTACAATGAGCAGTTCTTC.

The chain is built from TRBV2 and TRBJ1-4; possible D gene TRBD1, 5 bases. Germline CDR1 SNHLY, CDR2 FYNNEI. V lost 9 bases to trimming and J lost 12 bases, with 26 bases between them. The CDR3 contains 15 residues. The CDR3, as DNA: TGTGCCAGTCGACCCCAGACAGCAACTAATGCGGAACTGTTTTTT. It translates to CASRPQTATNAELFF.

The chain has TRBV5-6 and TRBJ2-2, with a possible D match to TRBD2 (7 bases). CDR1 and CDR2 (germline): SGHDT, YYEEEE. The germline V and J ends were trimmed by 5 bases and 3 bases, with 17 bases remaining between them. The CDR3 contains 16 residues. CDR3 sequence (DNA): TGTGCCAGCAGTCCCTTGAGGGGGGGGCACACCGGGGAGCTGTTTTTT. Translating it yields CASSPLRGGHTGELFF. The full variable domain, completed using reference TRBV5-6 and TRBJ2-2, is DAGVTQSPTHLIKTRGQQVTLRCSPKSGHDTVSWYQQALGQGPQFIFQYYEEEERQRGNFPDRFSGHQFPNYSSELNVNALLLGDSALYLCASSPLRGGHTGELFFGEGSRLTVL.

The rearrangement joins TRBV7-3 to TRBJ2-2; 9 bases are shared with TRBD1. CDR1 SGHTA and CDR2 FQGTGA come from the germline V gene. This CDR3 has 16 amino acids. The junction had 8 bases not matched to a gene; V was cut back by 5 bases and J by 4 bases. The CDR3 loop reads CASSPTGTGSTGELFF. CDR3 sequence (DNA): TGTGCCAGCAGCCCAACCGGGACAGGGTCCACCGGGGAGCTGTTTTTT.

The chain employs TRBV18 and TRBJ2-5; TRBD2 agrees at 13 bases. Trimming at V came to 2 bases and at J to 2 bases, leaving 5 bases not matched to a gene. Germline V gene lookup returns CDR1 KGHSH and CDR2 LQKENI. The CDR3 is 17 residues long. The CDR3 spells CASSPGRTSGGQETQYF. The CDR3 region has the DNA TGTGCCAGCTCACCAGGTCGGACTAGCGGGGGTCAAGAGACCCAGTACTTC.

V and J are TRBV28 and TRBJ2-1; TRBD2 aligns across 7 bases. V shed 6 bases and J 3 bases; nucleotides not matched to a gene: 8. This CDR3 contains 15 residues. The germline V gene has CDR1 MDHEN and CDR2 SYDVKM. In nucleotides, the CDR3 is TGTGCCAGCAGCCCGCCCGGGGGGTTCTACAATGAGCAGTTCTTC. Its translation is CASSPPGGFYNEQFF.

This clone was seen a handful of times. The chain combines TRBV5-1 with TRBJ1-1; D unresolved. CDR1 and CDR2 (germline): SGHRS, YFSETQ. The V and J ends lost 4 bases and 9 bases respectively, with 19 bases between them. The CDR3 extends over 14 amino acids. CDR3 protein: CASSQLEGFTQAFF. Here the CDR3 DNA reads TGCGCCAGCAGCCAATTGGAGGGTTTTACTCAAGCTTTCTTT.